The 5 T cell receptor beta chains below were found in one sample sequenced in a study of T-cell memory formation after mild COVID-19. TCRdb reanalysed the 5' RACE reads using MiXCR and keeps one entry per CDR3 protein. This sample has 130,000 to 150,000 distinct CDR3 sequences, with under 25% found just once. Input material: PBMCs or a T cell subset sorted from them (not recorded which). The origin of the receptors is an adult woman who had mild COVID-19 (a few samples of this study predate the infection). Cell type and time point are not known.

This clonotype turned up a few times. V is TRBV5-1 and J is TRBJ1-1; D uncertain. This CDR3 comprises 13 residues. Germline CDR1 is SGHRS and CDR2 is YFSETQ. Trimming pared 4 bases from V and 4 bases from J, leaving 11 bases between. The CDR3 loop reads CASSRVQSTEAFF. CDR3 bases: TGCGCCAGCAGCCGGGTACAGAGCACTGAAGCTTTCTTT.

V usage is TRBV7-9 and J usage is TRBJ2-5, with TRBD1 identical over 7 bases. Germline V gene sequence: CDR1 SEHNR, CDR2 FQNEAQ (reference sequence). Germline trimming cut 5 bases from V and 2 bases from J; bases unmatched to any gene: 8. This CDR3 region has 15 residues. The CDR3, as DNA: TGTGCCAGCAGCCGAAGGGGGCAGGGACAAGAGACCCAGTACTTC. It yields the protein CASSRRGQGQETQYF. The full variable domain, rest sourced from reference TRBV7-9 and TRBJ2-5, is DTGVSQNPRHKITKRGQNVTFRCDPISEHNRLYWYRQTLGQGPEFLTYFQNEAQLEKSRLLSDRFSAERPKGSFSTLEIQRTEQGDSAMYLCASSRRGQGQETQYFGPGTRLLVL.

V gene TRBV20-1 combines with J gene TRBJ2-3, with 8 bases identical to TRBD2. V was clipped by 4 bases and J by 0 bases; unmatched bases: 9. Germline-derived CDR1 and CDR2 are DFQATT and SNEGSKA (reference sequence). The CDR3 has 16 residues. The chain's CDR3 is CSATVPSGPSTDTQYF. In DNA, the CDR3 is TGCAGTGCTACGGTGCCTAGCGGGCCCAGCACAGATACGCAGTATTTT.

This clonotype was detected a few times. The V call is TRBV20-1, the J call TRBJ2-1; D is uncertain. The CDR3 runs to 13 residues. Per germline, CDR1 DFQATT and CDR2 SNEGSKA (reference sequence). V shed 5 bases and J shed 6 bases, with 14 bases lying between them. CDR3 sequence reads: CSAPLTNPNEQFF. CDR3 bases: TGCAGTGCTCCCTTGACAAATCCCAATGAGCAGTTCTTC.

The V gene is TRBV12-3 or TRBV12-4, the J gene TRBJ2-3; TRBD2 matches 9 bases. The trim removed 5 bases at V and 6 bases at J, leaving 3 bases unmatched. The CDR3 has 13 residues. CDR3 amino acids: CASSGTSRDTQYF. In DNA form, the CDR3 reads TGTGCCAGCAGTGGGACTAGCAGGGATACGCAGTATTTT.